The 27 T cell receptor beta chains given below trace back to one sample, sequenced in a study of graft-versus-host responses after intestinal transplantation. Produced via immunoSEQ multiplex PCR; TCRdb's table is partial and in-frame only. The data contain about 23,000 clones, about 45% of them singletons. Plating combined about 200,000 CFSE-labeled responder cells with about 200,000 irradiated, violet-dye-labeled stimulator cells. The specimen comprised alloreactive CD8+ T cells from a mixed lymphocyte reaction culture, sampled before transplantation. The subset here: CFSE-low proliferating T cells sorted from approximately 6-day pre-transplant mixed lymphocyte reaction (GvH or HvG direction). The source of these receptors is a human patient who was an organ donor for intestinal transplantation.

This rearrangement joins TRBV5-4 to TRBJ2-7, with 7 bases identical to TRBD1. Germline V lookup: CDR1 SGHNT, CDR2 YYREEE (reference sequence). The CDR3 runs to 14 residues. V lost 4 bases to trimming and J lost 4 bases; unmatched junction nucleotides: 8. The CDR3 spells CASSVQGSLYEQYF. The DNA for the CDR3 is TGTGCCAGCAGCGTACAGGGGTCCCTTTACGAGCAGTACTTC.

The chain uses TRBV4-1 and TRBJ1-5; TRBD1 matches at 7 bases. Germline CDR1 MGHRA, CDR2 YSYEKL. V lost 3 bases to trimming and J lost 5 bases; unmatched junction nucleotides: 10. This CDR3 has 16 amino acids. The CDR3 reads CASSQGDRVRDQPQHF. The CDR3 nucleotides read TGCGCCAGCAGCCAGGGTGACAGGGTTAGAGATCAGCCCCAGCATTTT.

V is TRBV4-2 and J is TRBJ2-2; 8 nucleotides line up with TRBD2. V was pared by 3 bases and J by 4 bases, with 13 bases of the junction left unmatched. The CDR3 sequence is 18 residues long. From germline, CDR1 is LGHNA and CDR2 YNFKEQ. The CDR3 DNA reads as TGTGCCAGCAGCCACGTAAAGCGGGAGCTGTTACGCACCGGGGAGCTGTTTTTT. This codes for CASSHVKRELLRTGELFF.

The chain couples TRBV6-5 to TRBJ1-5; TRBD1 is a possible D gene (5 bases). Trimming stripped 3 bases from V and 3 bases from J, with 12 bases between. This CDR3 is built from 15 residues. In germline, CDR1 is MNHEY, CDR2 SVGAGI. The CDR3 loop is CASSYSDSDNQPQHF. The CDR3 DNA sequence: TGTGCCAGCAGTTATTCAGACAGCGACAATCAGCCCCAGCATTTT.

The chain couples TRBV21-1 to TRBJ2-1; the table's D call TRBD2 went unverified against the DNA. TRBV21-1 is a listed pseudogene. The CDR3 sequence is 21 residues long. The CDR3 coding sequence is TGTGCCAGCAGCAAATTTCCTACGAGCGGCCTAGCGGAGGGGATTTACAATGAGCAGTTCTTC. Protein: CASSKFPTSGLAEGIYNEQFF.

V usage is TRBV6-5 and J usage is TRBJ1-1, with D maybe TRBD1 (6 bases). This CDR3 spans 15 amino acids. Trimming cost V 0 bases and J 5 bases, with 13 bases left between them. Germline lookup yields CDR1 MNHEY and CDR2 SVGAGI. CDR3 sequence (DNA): TGTGCCAGCAGTTACTCGATACAGGGACCGACTGAAGCTTTCTTT. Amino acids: CASSYSIQGPTEAFF.

CDR3 bases: TGTGCCAGCAGCATTGGGACTAGTGAGCAGTTCTTC. It is translated as CASSIGTSEQFF. The chain combines TRBV7-9 with TRBJ2-1, with 8 bases lining up with TRBD2. This CDR3 is 12 amino acids long. Per germline, CDR1 SEHNR and CDR2 FQNEAQ (reference sequence). V shed 5 bases and J 9 bases; nucleotides not matched to a gene: 3.

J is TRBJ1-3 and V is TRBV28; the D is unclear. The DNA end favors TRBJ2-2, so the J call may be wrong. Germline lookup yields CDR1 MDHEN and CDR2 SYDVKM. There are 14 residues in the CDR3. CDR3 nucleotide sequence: TGTGCCAGCAGTTTAGTCGGCGTCACCGGGGAGCTGTTTTTT. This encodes CASSLVGVTGELFF.

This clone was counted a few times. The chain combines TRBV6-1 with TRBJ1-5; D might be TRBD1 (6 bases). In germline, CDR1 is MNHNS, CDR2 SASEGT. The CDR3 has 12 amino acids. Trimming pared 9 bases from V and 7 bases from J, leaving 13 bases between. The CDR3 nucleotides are TGTGCCAGTTCAGCACAGGGCCAGCCCCAGCATTTT. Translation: CASSAQGQPQHF.

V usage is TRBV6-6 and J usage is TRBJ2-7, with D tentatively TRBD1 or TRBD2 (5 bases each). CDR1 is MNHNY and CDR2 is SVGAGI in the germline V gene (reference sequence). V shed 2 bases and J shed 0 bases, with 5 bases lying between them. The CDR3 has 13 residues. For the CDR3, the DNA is TGTGCCAGCAGTTACGGGACCTCCTACGAGCAGTACTTC. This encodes CASSYGTSYEQYF.

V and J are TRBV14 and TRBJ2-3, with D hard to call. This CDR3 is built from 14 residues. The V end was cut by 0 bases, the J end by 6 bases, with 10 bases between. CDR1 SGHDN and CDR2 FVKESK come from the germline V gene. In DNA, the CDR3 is TGTGCCAGCAGCCAAGAAAAGCTAATGGATACGCAGTATTTT. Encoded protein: CASSQEKLMDTQYF. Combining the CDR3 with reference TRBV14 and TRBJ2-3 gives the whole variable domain EAGVTQFPSHSVIEKGQTVTLRCDPISGHDNLYWYRRVMGKEIKFLLHFVKESKQDESGMPNNRFLAERTGGTYSTLKVQPAELEDSGVYFCASSQEKLMDTQYFGPGTRLTVL.

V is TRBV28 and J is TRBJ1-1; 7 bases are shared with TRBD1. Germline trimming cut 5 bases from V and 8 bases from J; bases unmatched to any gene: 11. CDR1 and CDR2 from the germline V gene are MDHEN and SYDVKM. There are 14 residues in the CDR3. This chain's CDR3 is CASSLTGSMTEAFF. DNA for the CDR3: TGTGCCAGCAGTCTGACAGGGAGTATGACCGAAGCTTTCTTT.

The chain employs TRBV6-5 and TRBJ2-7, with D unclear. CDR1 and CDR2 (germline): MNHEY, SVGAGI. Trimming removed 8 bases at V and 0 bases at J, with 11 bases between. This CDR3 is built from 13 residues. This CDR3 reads CASGLGRSYEQYF. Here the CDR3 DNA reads TGTGCCAGCGGTCTTGGGCGCTCCTACGAGCAGTACTTC.

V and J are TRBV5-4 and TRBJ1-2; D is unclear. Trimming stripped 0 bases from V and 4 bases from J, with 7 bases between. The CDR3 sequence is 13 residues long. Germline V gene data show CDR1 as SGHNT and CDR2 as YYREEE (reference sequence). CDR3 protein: CASSLDSIYGYTF. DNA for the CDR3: TGTGCCAGCAGCTTGGACAGCATCTATGGCTACACCTTC.

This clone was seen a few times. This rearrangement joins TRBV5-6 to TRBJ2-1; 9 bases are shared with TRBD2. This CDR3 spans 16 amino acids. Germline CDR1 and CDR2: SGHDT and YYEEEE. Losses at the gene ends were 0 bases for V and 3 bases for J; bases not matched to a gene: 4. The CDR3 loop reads CASSLVAGGLYNEQFF. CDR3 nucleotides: TGTGCCAGCAGCTTGGTGGCGGGAGGGCTCTACAATGAGCAGTTCTTC. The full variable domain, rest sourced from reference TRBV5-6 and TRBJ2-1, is DAGVTQSPTHLIKTRGQQVTLRCSPKSGHDTVSWYQQALGQGPQFIFQYYEEEERQRGNFPDRFSGHQFPNYSSELNVNALLLGDSALYLCASSLVAGGLYNEQFFGPGTRLTVL.

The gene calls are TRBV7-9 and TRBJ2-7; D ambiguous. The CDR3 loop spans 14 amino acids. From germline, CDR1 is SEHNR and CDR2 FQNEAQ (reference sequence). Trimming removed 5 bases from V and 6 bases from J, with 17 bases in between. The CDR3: CASSPVASWGEQYF. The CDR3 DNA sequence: TGTGCCAGCAGCCCGGTAGCCTCTTGGGGCGAGCAGTACTTC.

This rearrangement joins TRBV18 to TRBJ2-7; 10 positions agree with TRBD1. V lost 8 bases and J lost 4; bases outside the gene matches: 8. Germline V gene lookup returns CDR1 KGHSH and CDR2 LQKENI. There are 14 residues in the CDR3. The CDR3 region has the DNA TGTGCCAGCGCAACCGGGACAGGGGTTTACGAGCAGTACTTC. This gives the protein CASATGTGVYEQYF.

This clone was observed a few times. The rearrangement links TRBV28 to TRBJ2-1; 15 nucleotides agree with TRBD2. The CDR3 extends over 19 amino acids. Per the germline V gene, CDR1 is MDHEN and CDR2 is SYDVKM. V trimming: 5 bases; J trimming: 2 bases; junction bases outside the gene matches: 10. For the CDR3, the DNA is TGTGCCAGCAGTCCCGAGGGACTAGCGGGAGGCCGGGCCTACAATGAGCAGTTCTTC. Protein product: CASSPEGLAGGRAYNEQFF. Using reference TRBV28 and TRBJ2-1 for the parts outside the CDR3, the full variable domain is DVKVTQSSRYLVKRTGEKVFLECVQDMDHENMFWYRQDPGLGLRLIYFSYDVKMKEKGDIPEGYSVSREKKERFSLILESASTNQTSMYLCASSPEGLAGGRAYNEQFFGPGTRLTVL.

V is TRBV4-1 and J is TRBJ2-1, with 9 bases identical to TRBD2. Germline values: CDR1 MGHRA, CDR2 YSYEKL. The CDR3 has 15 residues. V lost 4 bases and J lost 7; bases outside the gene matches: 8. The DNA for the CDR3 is TGCGCCAGCAGCCGTCGGGCGGGAGGGCCAAATGAGCAGTTCTTC. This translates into CASSRRAGGPNEQFF.

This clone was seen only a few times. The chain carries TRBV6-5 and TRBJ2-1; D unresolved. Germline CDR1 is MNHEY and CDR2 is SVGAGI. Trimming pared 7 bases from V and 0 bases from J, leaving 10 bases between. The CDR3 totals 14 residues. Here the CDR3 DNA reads TGTGCCAGCATGGGGTTAAGCTCCTACAATGAGCAGTTCTTC. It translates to CASMGLSSYNEQFF.

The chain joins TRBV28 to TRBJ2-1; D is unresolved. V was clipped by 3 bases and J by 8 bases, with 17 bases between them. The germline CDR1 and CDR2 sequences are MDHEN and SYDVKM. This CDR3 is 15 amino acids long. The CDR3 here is CASSFLRGHPDEQFF. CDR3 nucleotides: TGTGCCAGCAGTTTTCTTCGTGGGCATCCCGATGAGCAGTTCTTC.

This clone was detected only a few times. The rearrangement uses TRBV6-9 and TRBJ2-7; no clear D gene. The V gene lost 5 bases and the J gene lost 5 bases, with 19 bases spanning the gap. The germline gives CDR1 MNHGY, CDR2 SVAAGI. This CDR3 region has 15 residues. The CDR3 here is CASSLGQALGHEQYF. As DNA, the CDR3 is TGTGCCAGCAGTCTTGGGCAGGCCCTAGGGCACGAGCAGTACTTC.

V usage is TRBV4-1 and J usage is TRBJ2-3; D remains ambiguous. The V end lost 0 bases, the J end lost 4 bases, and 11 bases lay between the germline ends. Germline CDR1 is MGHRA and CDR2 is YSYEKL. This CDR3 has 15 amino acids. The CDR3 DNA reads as TGCGCCAGCAGCCAAGACGGCAGCATCGCAGATACGCAGTATTTT. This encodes CASSQDGSIADTQYF.

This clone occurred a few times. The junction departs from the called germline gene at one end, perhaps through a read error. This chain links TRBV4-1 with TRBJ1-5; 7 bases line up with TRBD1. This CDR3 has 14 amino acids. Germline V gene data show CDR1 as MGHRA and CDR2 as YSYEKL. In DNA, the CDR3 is TGTGCCAGCAGCAGGGGGGCTATGGGTCAGCCCCAGCATTTT. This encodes CASSRGAMGQPQHF.

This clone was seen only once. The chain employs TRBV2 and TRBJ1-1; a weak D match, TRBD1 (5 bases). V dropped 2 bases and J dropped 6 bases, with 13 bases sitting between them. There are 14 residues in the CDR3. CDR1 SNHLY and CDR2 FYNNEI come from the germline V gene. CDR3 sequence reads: CASSESGGGSEAFF. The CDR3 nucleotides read TGTGCCAGCAGTGAATCTGGGGGAGGGTCTGAAGCTTTCTTT.

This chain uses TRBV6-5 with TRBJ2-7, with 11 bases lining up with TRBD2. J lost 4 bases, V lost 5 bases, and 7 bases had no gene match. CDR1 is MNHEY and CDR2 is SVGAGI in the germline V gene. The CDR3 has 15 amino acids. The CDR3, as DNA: TGTGCCAGCAGTCCCACTAGCGGGAGTGCGTACGAGCAGTACTTC. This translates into CASSPTSGSAYEQYF.

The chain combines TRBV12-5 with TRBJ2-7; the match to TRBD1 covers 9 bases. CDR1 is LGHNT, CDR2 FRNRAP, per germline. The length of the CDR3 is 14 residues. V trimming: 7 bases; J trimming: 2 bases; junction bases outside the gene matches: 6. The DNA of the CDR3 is TGTGCTAGTGTGGCCCGGGACAGGGCCTACGAGCAGTACTTC. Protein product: CASVARDRAYEQYF.